Each of the 8 T cell receptor beta chains below was sequenced from the same sample in a study of beta chain features in type 1 diabetes. No cognate antigen is known for these TCRs. General observations from the study: The study found moderately but significantly shorter TCRB CDR3s in all four CD4+ subsets of Type 1 diabetes patients.

Isolated RNA was reverse transcribed in full, so expressed TCRB transcripts were sequenced. The table came from immunoSEQ multiplex PCR; TCRdb's copy has only in-frame clones and leaves some out. Of more than 300,000 clones listed, 8.5% to 10% are singletons. Source material: central memory CD4+ T cells from blood. The origin of the receptors is a young man with type 1 diabetes.

The V gene is TRBV19, the J gene TRBJ1-5, with TRBD1 matching over 7 bases. In germline, CDR1 is LNHDA, CDR2 SQIVND (reference sequence). V trimming: 5 bases; J trimming: 5 bases; junction bases outside the gene matches: 9. The CDR3 consists of 15 residues. This CDR3 is CASSPTIQGYQPQHF. CDR3 DNA sequence: TGTGCCAGTAGTCCGACTATACAGGGGTATCAGCCCCAGCATTTT.

J is TRBJ1-5 and V is TRBV2; possibly TRBD1 for D (5 bases). This CDR3 contains 15 residues. Per germline, CDR1 SNHLY and CDR2 FYNNEI. Between the trimmed V and J ends, which lost 4 bases and 0 bases, there was a span of 10 bases. CDR3 DNA sequence: TGTGCCAGCAGTGGACAGCGCTATAGCAATCAGCCCCAGCATTTT. Its translation is CASSGQRYSNQPQHF.

V is TRBV28 and J is TRBJ2-5, with D possibly being TRBD2 (5 bases). V lost 3 bases to trimming and J lost 5 bases, with 13 bases between them. The CDR3 spans 14 residues. Per germline, CDR1 MDHEN and CDR2 SYDVKM. The DNA for the CDR3 is TGTGCCAGCAGTTTGGGCCGTGGAGGCGAGACCCAGTACTTC. It specifies CASSLGRGGETQYF. The whole variable domain, filled in from reference TRBV28 and TRBJ2-5, reads DVKVTQSSRYLVKRTGEKVFLECVQDMDHENMFWYRQDPGLGLRLIYFSYDVKMKEKGDIPEGYSVSREKKERFSLILESASTNQTSMYLCASSLGRGGETQYFGPGTRLLVL.

This clone has a handful of counts. The CDR3 nucleotides read TGTGCCAGCAGTGAACCAGGGGGCACCGGGGAGCTGTTTTTT. The encoded protein is CASSEPGGTGELFF. The rearrangement uses TRBV6-1 and TRBJ2-2; 7 bases agree with TRBD1. V was pared by 2 bases and J by 4 bases, with 1 base of the junction left unmatched. There are 14 residues in the CDR3. CDR1 and CDR2 from the germline V gene are MNHNS and SASEGT.

The rearrangement joins TRBV4-2 to TRBJ2-1, with D hard to call. Germline CDR1 and CDR2: LGHNA and YNFKEQ. The CDR3 totals 12 residues. The ends were cut back, 5 bases at V and 9 bases at J, with 11 bases in the middle. CDR3 nucleotide sequence: TGTGCCAGCAGCTTCCAGGAATCTGAGCAGTTCTTC. Amino acid sequence: CASSFQESEQFF.

This clone was found many times. The chain employs TRBV2 and TRBJ1-4, with 7 bases that match TRBD1. CDR3 size: 15 residues. CDR1 and CDR2 from the germline V gene are SNHLY and FYNNEI. J gave up 4 bases and V 4 bases, and 6 bases lay outside the gene matches. CDR3 sequence (DNA): TGTGCCAGCAGTGCGGGACAGACTTATAATGAAAAACTGTTTTTT. It is translated as CASSAGQTYNEKLFF.

A single count supports this clone. The rearrangement links TRBV25-1 to TRBJ1-5, with D perhaps TRBD1 (6 bases). The CDR3 has 13 amino acids. Trimming took off 4 bases at V and 10 bases at J, with 14 bases between the two ends. Germline lookup yields CDR1 MGHDK and CDR2 SYGVNS. The CDR3 loop is CASSARGSDPQHF. The CDR3 nucleotides read TGTGCCAGCAGTGCCAGGGGTTCCGACCCCCAGCATTTT.

The gene calls are TRBV5-4 and TRBJ2-1; 8 bases agree with TRBD1. CDR1 and CDR2 from the germline V gene are SGHNT and YYREEE (reference sequence). The CDR3 spans 16 residues. V was clipped by 0 bases and J by 1 base; unmatched bases: 3. The CDR3 loop is CASSLERQGSYNEQFF. Here the CDR3 DNA reads TGTGCCAGCAGCTTGGAGCGACAGGGGTCCTACAATGAGCAGTTCTTC.